This is a list of T cell receptor beta chains from one sample in a study of tumor and adjacent non-tumor tissue in lung cancer. Each CDR3 protein gets one entry after TCRdb re-called the multiplex PCR reads with MiXCR. Among 60,000 to 90,000 distinct CDR3 sequences listed, around 70% were seen once. The sequencing sample was made of distant non-tumor lung tissue. These receptors all come from a woman aged 45 to 65 with non-small cell lung cancer. Both conserved end residues are part of each CDR3. D genes are given only for firm matches. Not every row has a clone size; where given, it reads once, few, many or a size class.

TRBD1	TRBJ2-3	TRBV11-2	once	TGTACCAGCACCGTTGACAGGGAAGATACGCAGTATTTT	CTSTVDREDTQYF
-	TRBJ1-1	TRBV20-1	-	TGTAGTGCTAAAGGACCGTGGGGCGCTGAAGCTTTCTTT	CSAKGPWGAEAFF
TRBD1	TRBJ2-1	TRBV5-6	-	TGTGTCAGCAGCTCCGACCTTTCCGGGACAGGGGGCGCGGGTTACAATGAGCAGTTCTTC	CVSSSDLSGTGGAGYNEQFF
-	TRBJ2-2	TRBV11-2	-	TGTGCCAGCAGCCCCGCCTTCACCCGGGAGCTGCTTTTT	CASSPAFTRELLF
-	TRBJ2-3	TRBV12-3/TRBV12-4	-	TGTGCCAGCGATTTAGAGACACTAAGCGCAGATACGCAGTATTTT	CASDLETLSADTQYF
TRBD2	TRBJ2-3	TRBV6-2/TRBV6-3	-	TGTGCCAGCACCCTCGGGGGGTTCGCAGATACGCGTTATTTT	CASTLGGFADTRYF
-	TRBJ2-2	TRBV6-1	-	TGTGCCAGCAGTCTACCGGTACAGGGTGTCGGGAAGCTGTTTTTT	CASSLPVQGVGKLFF
-	TRBJ2-7	TRBV6-2/TRBV6-3	-	TGTGCCAGCAGTTACGAGCCGGAGAGTCAATACTTC	CASSYEPESQYF
-	TRBJ2-7	TRBV11-2	-	TGTGCCAGCACTTTAGCCGCGGGACGCACGGGGTCCTACGAGCAGTACTTC	CASTLAAGRTGSYEQYF
-	TRBJ2-1	TRBV29-1	many	TGCAGCGTGGTCCTATTCTCCTACAATGAGCAGTTCTTC	CSVVLFSYNEQFF
-	TRBJ2-3	TRBV7-6	few	TGTGCCAGCAGCACCCACACAGATACGCAGTATTTT	CASSTHTDTQYF
TRBD1	TRBJ1-1	TRBV28	many	TGTGCCAGCAGAACGGGGCGACAGGGGTTCACTGAAGCTTTCTTT	CASRTGRQGFTEAFF
-	TRBJ2-7	TRBV20-1	once	TGCGGTGCTACAGATAAAAAGAGGAGGTCAGCCATGAGCTCCTACGAGCAGTACTTC	CGATDKKRRSAMSSYEQYF
-	TRBJ2-5	TRBV6-5	many	TGTGCCAGCAGTTATCTACAGGGCTCAACCACCCAGTACTTC	CASSYLQGSTTQYF
TRBD2	TRBJ2-3	TRBV29-1	many	TGCAGCGTCCCCGATACTCTAGCGGGAGTCCCTCGTCACACAGATACGCAGTATTTT	CSVPDTLAGVPRHTDTQYF
-	TRBJ1-2	TRBV10-3	many	TGTGCCATCAGCCCGGACAACTATGGCTACACCTTC	CAISPDNYGYTF
-	TRBJ2-2	TRBV7-8	-	TGTGCCAGCAGCTCCGGGGCTTACACCGGGGAGCCGTTTTTT	CASSSGAYTGEPFF
-	TRBJ1-5	TRBV11-2	once	TGTGCCAGCAAAATAGCGGGAGGGCCCACAGATACGCAGCATTTT	CASKIAGGPTDTQHF
-	TRBJ2-5	TRBV12-3/TRBV12-4	many	TGTGCCAGCAGCTTACCGGACACCCAAGAGACCCAGTACTTC	CASSLPDTQETQYF
-	TRBJ2-1	TRBV5-5	-	TGTGCCAGCGCCTTGGCCTCGGACATTTACAATGAGCAGTTCTTC	CASALASDIYNEQFF
TRBD2	TRBJ2-3	TRBV4-3	-	TGCGCCAGCAGACAAGTAGGTAGCGGGACCACAGATACGCAGTATTTT	CASRQVGSGTTDTQYF
-	TRBJ2-3	TRBV11-1	-	TGTGCCGGCAGCTGGCGTGGGACATATACGCAATATTTT	CAGSWRGTYTQYF
TRBD2	TRBJ2-5	TRBV24-1	-	TGTGCCACCAGTGATCCCGGACTAGCGGGGGAAGAGACCCAGTACTTC	CATSDPGLAGEETQYF
-	TRBJ1-4	TRBV20-1	-	TGCAGTGCTAGAGACGGGAATGAGAAACTGTTGTTT	CSARDGNEKLLF
TRBD1	TRBJ1-1	TRBV4-1	-	TGTGCCAGCAGCCAAGATCGTTACAGGGGGAACACTGAGGCTTTCTTT	CASSQDRYRGNTEAFF
-	TRBJ2-7	TRBV6-5	-	TGTGCCATCAGATATAGGAAGGGACCCTCCTACGAGCAGTACTTC	CAIRYRKGPSYEQYF